These 15 T cell receptor beta chains came from one sample sequenced in a study of Ad26.COV2.S vaccination and SARS-CoV-2 variants. TCRdb keeps only in-frame clones here, not all; method: immunoSEQ multiplex PCR. The data contain about 180,000 clones, around 88% of them seen just once; the ten biggest clones take up less than 6%. The starting material was peripheral blood, obtained after recovery from COVID-19. These receptors came from a human donor who had recovered from COVID-19.

This chain uses TRBV2 with TRBJ2-7; the D gene is possibly TRBD2 (6 bases). The germline V gene encodes CDR1 SNHLY and CDR2 FYNNEI. The CDR3 covers 13 residues. V was trimmed by 10 bases and J by 2 bases, leaving 15 bases between them. CDR3 in DNA: TGTGCCATCCCGGGGGACTCTGCCTACGAGCAGTACTTC. Translated: CAIPGDSAYEQYF.

The chain employs TRBV3-1 (or the pseudogene TRBV3-2) and TRBJ2-7; 8 nucleotides match TRBD1. With V trimmed by 6 bases and J by 6 bases, 13 bases remained unmatched. Germline V gene data show CDR1 as LGHDT and CDR2 as YNNKEL (reference sequence). The CDR3 covers 15 residues. CDR3 sequence reads: CASSSTGGVLTEQYF. The CDR3 DNA reads as TGTGCCAGCAGTTCTACAGGGGGTGTACTCACCGAGCAGTACTTC.

The rearrangement joins TRBV11-1 to TRBJ2-5; D gene uncertain. CDR1 SGHAT and CDR2 FQDESV come from the germline V gene (reference sequence). The CDR3 runs 11 residues. V was clipped by 4 bases and J by 0 bases, with 0 bases between them. In DNA, the CDR3 is TGTGCCAGCAGCTACCAAGAGACCCAGTACTTC. Translating it yields CASSYQETQYF.

This chain uses TRBV28 with TRBJ2-7; TRBD2 might be the D (6 bases). Germline V gene lookup returns CDR1 MDHEN and CDR2 SYDVKM. V lost 5 bases, J lost 5 bases, and 19 bases lay in between. The CDR3 is made up of 15 amino acids. CDR3 in amino acids: CASSPHRGGSNEQYF. CDR3 sequence (DNA): TGTGCCAGCAGTCCCCATCGTGGAGGGAGCAACGAGCAGTACTTC.

In nucleotides, the CDR3 is TGTGCCAGCAGCGTAGGAGCTGCGGGACTCTACAATGAGCAGTTCTTC. Its translation: CASSVGAAGLYNEQFF. V is TRBV9 and J is TRBJ2-1, with a weak D call TRBD2 (6 bases). Deletions cut 0 bases from V and 3 bases from J, with 13 bases between. The CDR3 length is 16 residues. Per the germline V gene, CDR1 is SGDLS and CDR2 is YYNGEE.

A note on this clone: At one of its ends the junction is not consistent with the germline gene, which may arise from a read error. J is TRBJ2-1 and V is TRBV2, with 9 bases fitting TRBD1. The CDR3 is 15 amino acids. Germline CDR1 SNHLY, CDR2 FYNNEI. The CDR3 loop reads CASSEDRGAYNEQFF. DNA of the CDR3: TGTGCCAGCAGCGAAGACAGGGGGGCCTACAATGAGCAGTTCTTC.

The gene calls are TRBV9 and TRBJ1-1; D not resolved. Trimming took 4 bases from V and 4 from J, leaving 11 bases between them. The germline CDR1 and CDR2 sequences are SGDLS and YYNGEE. The CDR3 length is 13 residues. The CDR3, as DNA: TGTGCCAGCAGCCTATGGGCGGCCACTGAAGCTTTCTTT. Translating gives CASSLWAATEAFF.

V gene TRBV6-5 combines with J gene TRBJ2-3, with D unclear. Germline V gene data show CDR1 as MNHEY and CDR2 as SVGAGI. The CDR3 extends over 13 amino acids. V shed 0 bases and J shed 4 bases, with 5 bases lying between them. The CDR3 is CASSYSFADTQYF. The CDR3 DNA reads as TGTGCCAGCAGTTACTCGTTCGCAGATACGCAGTATTTT.

The rearrangement uses TRBV19 and TRBJ1-1; D uncertain. Germline CDR1 reads LNHDA; CDR2 reads SQIVND (reference sequence). The CDR3 totals 11 residues. The CDR3: CGSGVNTEAFF. As DNA, the CDR3 is TGTGGTAGTGGGGTTAACACTGAAGCTTTCTTT.

The V call is TRBV25-1, the J call TRBJ1-2, with D perhaps matching TRBD1 (5 bases). Germline CDR1 MGHDK, CDR2 SYGVNS. With 4 bases removed from V and 6 bases from J, the gap between germline ends came to 18 bases. The CDR3 spans 15 residues. CDR3 sequence reads: CASSVKGIGGNGYTF. Here the CDR3 DNA reads TGTGCCAGCAGTGTGAAGGGTATCGGGGGGAATGGCTACACCTTC.

The chain links TRBV27 to TRBJ2-1, with unresolved D. V gave up 8 bases and J gave up 7 bases, with 18 bases separating them. The germline V gene encodes CDR1 MNHEY and CDR2 SMNVEV (reference sequence). This CDR3 has 14 residues. The CDR3 sequence: CASAPDTAANEQFF. In nucleotides, the CDR3 is TGTGCCAGCGCCCCGGATACTGCCGCGAATGAGCAGTTCTTC.

The rearrangement uses TRBV29-1 and TRBJ1-1; D is uncertain. Germline V lookup: CDR1 SQVTM, CDR2 ANQGSEA. The CDR3 covers 13 residues. V was pared by 6 bases and J by 0 bases, with 11 bases between. The CDR3 bases are TGCAGCGTCCCAACGGGGTTGAACACTGAAGCTTTCTTT. It yields the protein CSVPTGLNTEAFF.

A remark on this clone: The sample holds other DNA sequences that translate to the same CDR3. The genes are TRBV6-5 and TRBJ1-5, with a tentative D call TRBD1 (6 bases). The CDR3 runs to 15 residues. The germline V gene has CDR1 MNHEY and CDR2 SVGAGI. V gave up 3 bases and J gave up 6 bases, with 15 bases separating them. The CDR3, as DNA: TGTGCCAGCAGTTATTCCCAGGGGTCGGGTCAGCCCCAGCATTTT. It codes for CASSYSQGSGQPQHF.

This chain joins TRBV4-2 and TRBJ1-5; D call uncertain. Germline V gene sequence: CDR1 LGHNA, CDR2 YNFKEQ. With 2 bases removed from V and 2 bases from J, the gap between germline ends came to 10 bases. The CDR3 spans 15 residues. CDR3 in DNA: TGTGCCAGCAGCCAATCTCGCCAGGGCAATCAGCCCCAGCATTTT. Its translation is CASSQSRQGNQPQHF.

V is TRBV19 and J is TRBJ1-3, with a weak D call TRBD1 (5 bases). This CDR3 has 15 residues. Germline V lookup: CDR1 LNHDA, CDR2 SQIVND (reference sequence). The V end lost 7 bases, the J end lost 0 bases, and 13 bases lay between the germline ends. The CDR3 region is CASTRDPSSGNTIYF. DNA for the CDR3: TGTGCCAGTACCCGGGACCCGAGCTCTGGAAACACCATATATTTT.